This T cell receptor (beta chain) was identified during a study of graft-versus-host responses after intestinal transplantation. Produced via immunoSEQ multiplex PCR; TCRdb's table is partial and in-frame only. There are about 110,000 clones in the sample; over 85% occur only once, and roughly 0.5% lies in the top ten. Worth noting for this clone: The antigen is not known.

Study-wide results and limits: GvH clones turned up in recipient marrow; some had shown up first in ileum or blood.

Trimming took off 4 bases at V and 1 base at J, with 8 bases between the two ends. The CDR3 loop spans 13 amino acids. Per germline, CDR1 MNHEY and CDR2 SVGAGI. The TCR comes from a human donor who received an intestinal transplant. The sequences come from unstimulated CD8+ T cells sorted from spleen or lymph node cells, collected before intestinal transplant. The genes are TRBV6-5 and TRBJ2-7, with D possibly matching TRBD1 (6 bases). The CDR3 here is CASSLGGSYEQYF. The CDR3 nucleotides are TGTGCCAGCAGTTTAGGGGGTTCCTACGAGCAGTACTTC.